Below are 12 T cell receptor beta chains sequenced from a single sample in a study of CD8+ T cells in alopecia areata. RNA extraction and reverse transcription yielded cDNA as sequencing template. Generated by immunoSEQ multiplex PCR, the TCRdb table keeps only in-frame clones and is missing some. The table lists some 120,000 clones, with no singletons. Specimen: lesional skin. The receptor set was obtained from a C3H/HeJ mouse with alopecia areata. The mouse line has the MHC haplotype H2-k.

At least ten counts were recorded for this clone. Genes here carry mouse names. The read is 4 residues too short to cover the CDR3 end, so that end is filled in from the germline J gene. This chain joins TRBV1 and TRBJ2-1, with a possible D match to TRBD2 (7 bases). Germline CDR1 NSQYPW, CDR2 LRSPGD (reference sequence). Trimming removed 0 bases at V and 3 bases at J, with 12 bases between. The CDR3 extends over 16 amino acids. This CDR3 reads CTCSAEGGGSYAEQFF. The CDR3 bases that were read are TGCACCTGCAGTGCAGAAGGGGGGGGTTCCTATGCT.

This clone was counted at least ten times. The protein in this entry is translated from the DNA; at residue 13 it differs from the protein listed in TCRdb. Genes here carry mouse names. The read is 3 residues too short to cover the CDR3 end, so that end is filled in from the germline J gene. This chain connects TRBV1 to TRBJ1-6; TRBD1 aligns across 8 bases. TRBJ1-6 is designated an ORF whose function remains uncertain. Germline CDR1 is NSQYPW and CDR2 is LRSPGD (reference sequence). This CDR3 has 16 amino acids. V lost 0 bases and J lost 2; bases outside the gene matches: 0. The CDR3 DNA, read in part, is TGCACCTGCAGTGCAGAGGACAGGGCCTATAATTCGCCC. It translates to CTCSAEDRAYNSP. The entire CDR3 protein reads CTCSAEDRAYNSPLYF.

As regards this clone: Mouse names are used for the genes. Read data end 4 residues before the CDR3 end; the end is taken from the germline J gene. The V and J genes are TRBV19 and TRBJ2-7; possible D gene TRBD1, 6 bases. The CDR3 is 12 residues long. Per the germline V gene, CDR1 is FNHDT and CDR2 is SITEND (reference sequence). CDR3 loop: CASRTGRYEQYF. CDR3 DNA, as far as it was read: TGTGCCAGCAGAACAGGGAGGTAT.

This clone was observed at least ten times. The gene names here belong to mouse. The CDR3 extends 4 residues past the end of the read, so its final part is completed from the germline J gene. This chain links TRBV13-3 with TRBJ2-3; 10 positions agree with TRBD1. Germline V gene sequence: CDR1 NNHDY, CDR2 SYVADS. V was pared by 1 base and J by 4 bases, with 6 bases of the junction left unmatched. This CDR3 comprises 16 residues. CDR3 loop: CASSDTRGQGTETLYF. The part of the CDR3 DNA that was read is TGTGCCAGCAGTGATACAAGGGGACAGGGGACAGAA.

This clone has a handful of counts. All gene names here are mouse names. CDR3 sequence: CTCSAGQLSAETLYF. The CDR3 DNA, read in part, is TGCACCTGCAGTGCCGGACAGCTTAGTGCAGAA. The chain is built from TRBV1 and TRBJ2-3; tentatively, D is TRBD1 (6 bases). The CDR3 end lies 4 residues beyond the end of the read and is filled in from the germline J gene. The CDR3 extends over 15 amino acids. The ends were cut back, 3 bases at V and 0 bases at J, with 10 bases in the middle. Germline V gene lookup returns CDR1 NSQYPW and CDR2 LRSPGD (reference sequence).

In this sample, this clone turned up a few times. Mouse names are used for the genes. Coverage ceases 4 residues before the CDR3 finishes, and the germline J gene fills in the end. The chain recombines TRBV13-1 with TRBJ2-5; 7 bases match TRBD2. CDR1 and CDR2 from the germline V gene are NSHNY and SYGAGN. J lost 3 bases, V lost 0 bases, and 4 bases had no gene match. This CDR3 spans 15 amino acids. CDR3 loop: CASSDAYGGQDTQYF. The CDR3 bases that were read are TGTGCCAGCAGTGATGCATATGGGGGGCAAGAC.

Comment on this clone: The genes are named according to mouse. The CDR3 DNA, read in part, is TGTGCTAGCAGTAGAGATGGAGGGTATGATGCT. Protein: CASSRDGGYDA. The entire CDR3 reads CASSRDGGYDAEQFF. The chain employs TRBV17 and TRBJ2-1, with unresolved D. The DNA ends 4 residues before the CDR3 does, and the rest of the CDR3 is filled in from the germline J gene. V was clipped by 0 bases and J by 5 bases, with 11 bases between them. The CDR3 length is 15 residues. Germline CDR1 MNHDT, CDR2 YYDKIL. The full variable domain, with the rest looked up from reference TRBV17 and TRBJ2-1, is DTTVKQNPRYKLARVGKPVNLICSQTMNHDTMYWYQKKPNQAPKLLLFYYDKILNREADTFEKFQSSRPNNSFCSLYIGSAGLEYSAMYLCASSRDGGYDAEQFFGPGTRLTVL.

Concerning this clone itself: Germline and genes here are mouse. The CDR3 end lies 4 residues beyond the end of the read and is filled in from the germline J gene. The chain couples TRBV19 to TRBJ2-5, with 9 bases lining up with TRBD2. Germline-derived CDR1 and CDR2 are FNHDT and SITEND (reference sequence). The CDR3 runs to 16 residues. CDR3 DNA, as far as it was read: TGTGCCAGCAGTATTTGGGGGGGCGCAAAGGAGGAC. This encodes CASSIWGGAKED. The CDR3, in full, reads CASSIWGGAKEDTQYF.

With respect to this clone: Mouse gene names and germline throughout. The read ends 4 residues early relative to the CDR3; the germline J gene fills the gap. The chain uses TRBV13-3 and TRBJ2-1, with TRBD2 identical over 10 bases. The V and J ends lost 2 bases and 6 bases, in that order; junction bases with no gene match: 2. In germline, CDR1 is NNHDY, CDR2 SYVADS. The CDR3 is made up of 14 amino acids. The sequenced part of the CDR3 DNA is TGTGCCAGCAGTGACGGACTGGGGGCTGCT. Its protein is CASSDGLGAA. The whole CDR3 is CASSDGLGAAEQFF.

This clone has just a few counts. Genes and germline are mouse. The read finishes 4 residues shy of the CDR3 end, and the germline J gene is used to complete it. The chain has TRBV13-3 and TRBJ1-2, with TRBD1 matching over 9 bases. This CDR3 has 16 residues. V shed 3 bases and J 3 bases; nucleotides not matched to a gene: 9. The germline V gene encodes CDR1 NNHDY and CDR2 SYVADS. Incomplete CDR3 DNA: TGTGCCAGCAGTGGCCGACCGGGACAGGGTGACTCC. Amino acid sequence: CASSGRPGQGDS. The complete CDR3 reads CASSGRPGQGDSDYTF.

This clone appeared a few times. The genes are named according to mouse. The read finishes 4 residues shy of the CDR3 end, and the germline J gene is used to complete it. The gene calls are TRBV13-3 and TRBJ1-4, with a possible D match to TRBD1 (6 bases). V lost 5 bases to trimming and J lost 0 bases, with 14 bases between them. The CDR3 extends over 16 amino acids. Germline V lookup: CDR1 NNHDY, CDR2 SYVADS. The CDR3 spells CASSDSGTISNERLFF. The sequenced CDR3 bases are TGTGCCAGCAGCGACTCCGGGACAATTTCCAACGAA.

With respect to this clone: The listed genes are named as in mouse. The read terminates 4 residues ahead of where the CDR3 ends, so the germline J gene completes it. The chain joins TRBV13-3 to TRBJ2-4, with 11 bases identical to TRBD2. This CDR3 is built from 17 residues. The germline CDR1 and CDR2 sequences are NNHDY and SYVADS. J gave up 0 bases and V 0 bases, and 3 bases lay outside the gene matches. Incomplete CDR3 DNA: TGTGCCAGCAGTGATGCGACTGGGGGGGGTAGTCAAAAC. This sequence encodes CASSDATGGGSQN. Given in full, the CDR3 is CASSDATGGGSQNTLYF.